The TCR beta chain described here comes from a study of cytomegalovirus exposure and HLA in healthy donors. Assay: immunoSEQ multiplex PCR; the TCRdb copy retains only in-frame clones and omits some. This sample carries approximately 280,000 clones, approximately 90% of them seen once, and the ten largest clones take 0.92%. The CDR3 has 14 residues. Germline V gene data show CDR1 as SGHRS and CDR2 as YFSETQ. V dropped 1 base and J dropped 3 bases, with 8 bases sitting between them. Findings and caveats of the study: Subsequent analysis showed first-cohort TCR clusters tending to co-occur in 120 validation repertoires.

To note about this clone: Its antigen is currently unknown.

The specimen sequenced was PBMCs. This rearrangement joins TRBV5-1 to TRBJ1-5, with a possible D match to TRBD1 (6 bases). The sequence derives from a woman younger than 35 in good health and CMV-seronegative. Here the CDR3 DNA reads TGCGCCAGCAGCTTGACAGGGCTCAATCAGCCCCAGCATTTT. This translates into CASSLTGLNQPQHF. Full variable domain (rest looked up from reference TRBV5-1 and TRBJ1-5): KAGVTQTPRYLIKTRGQQVTLSCSPISGHRSVSWYQQTPGQGLQFLFEYFSETQRNKGNFPGRFSGRQFSNSRSEMNVSTLELGDSALYLCASSLTGLNQPQHFGDGTRLSIL.